This T cell receptor (beta chain) is from a study of human T cells and chemical hapten exposure. Points on this clonotype: The target antigen is unknown.

The CDR3 consists of 16 residues. Deletions cut 1 base from V and 6 bases from J, with 16 bases between. CDR1 and CDR2 from the germline V gene are LGHDT and YNNKEL (reference sequence). Each CDR3 protein gets one entry after TCRdb re-called the RACE reads with MiXCR. In the table there are 120,000 or so distinct CDR3 sequences, roughly an eighth of which are singletons. The study, taken as a whole, reports: PT1 expanded TCR counts and patch test score were linked, and their correlation was positive.

Time point defined: patch test 1, 2 weeks after DPC sensitization. Documented treatment: therapeutic diphenylcyclopropenone sensitization with weekly scalp DPC. This sequence was found in a young man with alopecia areata. Some clones in this sample may be carry-over from other donors' samples. Here the sequenced sample was whole blood, taken in connection with sensitization to the hapten diphenylcyclopropenone (DPC). The chain couples TRBV3-1 to TRBJ1-5; possibly TRBD1 for D (5 bases). The CDR3 loop is CASSQVGGVDAQPQHF. The CDR3 DNA reads TGTGCCAGCAGCCAAGTGGGGGGAGTTGACGCTCAGCCCCAGCATTTT.